The rows below give T cell receptor beta chains drawn from one sample of a study of blood T cell repertoires in COVID-19. Profiled with immunoSEQ multiplex PCR; TCRdb holds only in-frame clones, not every one. The table records approximately 160,000 clones, approximately 80% of them present only once. Material for sequencing was peripheral blood. The receptors originated from a woman of 80 years or more with active or convalescent COVID-19. Each CDR3 is given with its conserved first and last residue. A D gene is named only where the DNA matches it firmly. Rows may omit the clone size; those that give it use once, few, many or a size class.

d_gene: TRBD1; j_gene: TRBJ1-1; abundance: NA; v_gene: TRBV11-3; CDR3nt: TGTGCCAGCAGTTACAGGACAGGGCGAGGGAACACTGAAGCTTTCTTT; CDR3aa: CASSYRTGRGNTEAFF
d_gene: NA; j_gene: TRBJ2-7; abundance: NA; v_gene: TRBV5-1; CDR3nt: TGCGCCAGCAGCCTATCGACAGACGCCTCGATCTACGAGCAGTACTTC; CDR3aa: CASSLSTDASIYEQYF
d_gene: NA; j_gene: TRBJ1-5; abundance: NA; v_gene: TRBV6-2/TRBV6-3; CDR3nt: TGTGCCAGCAGTTCCCCTAGGCAGCCCCAGCATTTT; CDR3aa: CASSSPRQPQHF
d_gene: TRBD1; j_gene: TRBJ1-2; abundance: NA; v_gene: TRBV6-1; CDR3nt: TGTGCCAGCAGTGAAGCGGTGACAGGGTCACCCACTAACTATGGCTACACCTTC; CDR3aa: CASSEAVTGSPTNYGYTF
d_gene: TRBD1; j_gene: TRBJ2-7; abundance: NA; v_gene: TRBV2; CDR3nt: TGTGCCAGCAGTACCCAAAAGGGACAGGCCTACGAGCAGTACTTC; CDR3aa: CASSTQKGQAYEQYF
d_gene: TRBD1; j_gene: TRBJ1-6; abundance: few; v_gene: TRBV19; CDR3nt: TGTGCCAGTCACGCCCCGGGACAGAAGGGGTCCGGTTCACCCCTCCACTTT; CDR3aa: CASHAPGQKGSGSPLHF
d_gene: NA; j_gene: TRBJ1-4; abundance: once; v_gene: TRBV3-1/TRBV3-2; CDR3nt: TGTGCCAGCACCCTTTCCTCGGGACTGAGTAATGAAAAACTGTTTTTT; CDR3aa: CASTLSSGLSNEKLFF
d_gene: TRBD2; j_gene: TRBJ2-1; abundance: NA; v_gene: TRBV6-2/TRBV6-3; CDR3nt: TGTGCCAGCAGTTACGGGGAGGGAGGGTTAACCCCGAGCTCCTACAATGAGCAGTTCTTC; CDR3aa: CASSYGEGGLTPSSYNEQFF
d_gene: TRBD1; j_gene: TRBJ1-5; abundance: NA; v_gene: TRBV27; CDR3nt: TGTGCCAGCAGTTCGTGGACAGGGTCTGGCAATCAGCCCCAGCATTTT; CDR3aa: CASSSWTGSGNQPQHF
d_gene: TRBD1; j_gene: TRBJ2-1; abundance: NA; v_gene: TRBV19; CDR3nt: TGTGCCAGTAGTGCCGCCAAGACAGGGGGCTACAATGAGCAGTTCTTC; CDR3aa: CASSAAKTGGYNEQFF
d_gene: NA; j_gene: TRBJ1-2; abundance: NA; v_gene: TRBV23-1; CDR3nt: TGCGCCAGCAGTCAATCGGCGGAATATGGCTACACCTTC; CDR3aa: CASSQSAEYGYTF
d_gene: NA; j_gene: TRBJ1-5; abundance: once; v_gene: TRBV2; CDR3nt: TGTGCCAGCATCGCAGGGGTGGGCAATCAGCCCCAGCATTTT; CDR3aa: CASIAGVGNQPQHF
d_gene: NA; j_gene: TRBJ1-3; abundance: NA; v_gene: TRBV6-5; CDR3nt: TGTGCCAGCAGTTACGTACAGTCTGGAAACACCATATATTTT; CDR3aa: CASSYVQSGNTIYF
d_gene: NA; j_gene: TRBJ1-5; abundance: NA; v_gene: TRBV27; CDR3nt: TGTGCCAGCAGTTTTGGTACAGATCAGAATCAGCCCCAGCATTTT; CDR3aa: CASSFGTDQNQPQHF
d_gene: NA; j_gene: TRBJ1-1; abundance: NA; v_gene: TRBV4-1; CDR3nt: TGCGCCAGCAGCCAAGAGCCCGGTACTACCGCTGAAGCTTTCTTT; CDR3aa: CASSQEPGTTAEAFF
d_gene: TRBD1; j_gene: TRBJ2-2; abundance: NA; v_gene: TRBV19; CDR3nt: TGTGCCAGTAGACAACGCGGGACAGGGGGTGGGGAGCTGTTTTTT; CDR3aa: CASRQRGTGGGELFF
d_gene: TRBD1; j_gene: TRBJ1-1; abundance: once; v_gene: TRBV5-1; CDR3nt: TGCGCCAGCGGTGATTTACAGGGGGCGATAACTGAAGCTTTCTTT; CDR3aa: CASGDLQGAITEAFF
d_gene: NA; j_gene: TRBJ2-1; abundance: NA; v_gene: TRBV19; CDR3nt: TGTGCCAGTAGTGGCGGGGATCTGTACGAGCAGTTCTTC; CDR3aa: CASSGGDLYEQFF
d_gene: TRBD2; j_gene: TRBJ2-7; abundance: once; v_gene: TRBV6-2/TRBV6-3; CDR3nt: TGTGCCAGCAGTCCCCAAGCGGGGGCGAGTATACCGTACTTC; CDR3aa: CASSPQAGASIPYF
d_gene: TRBD1; j_gene: TRBJ2-2; abundance: NA; v_gene: TRBV19; CDR3nt: TGTGCCAGTAGTCAAACAGGGGGCTACACCGGGGAGCTGTTTTTT; CDR3aa: CASSQTGGYTGELFF
d_gene: NA; j_gene: TRBJ2-7; abundance: NA; v_gene: TRBV14; CDR3nt: TGTGCCAGCAGCCCATCGACTGTCTCCTACGAGCAGTACTTC; CDR3aa: CASSPSTVSYEQYF
d_gene: NA; j_gene: TRBJ1-2; abundance: NA; v_gene: TRBV2; CDR3nt: TGTGCCAGCAGTGGAGGGGGGGACTATGGCTACACCTTC; CDR3aa: CASSGGGDYGYTF
d_gene: TRBD1; j_gene: TRBJ1-4; abundance: NA; v_gene: TRBV3-1/TRBV3-2; CDR3nt: TGTGCCAGCAGCCAAGAAGACAGGGGGGGGACTAATGAAAAACTGTTTTTT; CDR3aa: CASSQEDRGGTNEKLFF
d_gene: NA; j_gene: TRBJ1-3; abundance: NA; v_gene: TRBV7-8; CDR3nt: TGTGCCAGCAGCCCTCGGGATCCCGCGTCAGCCTCTGGAAACACCATATATTTT; CDR3aa: CASSPRDPASASGNTIYF
d_gene: TRBD1; j_gene: TRBJ1-2; abundance: NA; v_gene: TRBV18; CDR3nt: TGTGCCAGCTCACCAGACAGGGGTAGTAGGTATGGCTACACCTTC; CDR3aa: CASSPDRGSRYGYTF
d_gene: TRBD1; j_gene: TRBJ1-1; abundance: NA; v_gene: TRBV19; CDR3nt: TGTGCCAGTACTATTACAGGGGTCATGAACACTGAAGCTTTCTTT; CDR3aa: CASTITGVMNTEAFF
d_gene: TRBD1; j_gene: TRBJ1-2; abundance: NA; v_gene: TRBV3-1/TRBV3-2; CDR3nt: TGTGCCAGCAGCCATCCAACAGGGGCTCTCCCGGGGGGCTACACCTTC; CDR3aa: CASSHPTGALPGGYTF
d_gene: NA; j_gene: TRBJ2-1; abundance: NA; v_gene: TRBV4-3; CDR3nt: TGCGCCAGCAGCCAAGATAAACAACGGGATGAGCAGTTCTTC; CDR3aa: CASSQDKQRDEQFF
d_gene: NA; j_gene: TRBJ2-3; abundance: once; v_gene: TRBV5-1; CDR3nt: TGCGCCAGCAGCTTAGACACCAGCACAGATACGCAGTATTTT; CDR3aa: CASSLDTSTDTQYF
d_gene: NA; j_gene: TRBJ2-7; abundance: many; v_gene: TRBV4-3; CDR3nt: TGCGCCAGCAGCCAACAAGCTTCTCTAAGCTCCTACGAGCAGTACTTC; CDR3aa: CASSQQASLSSYEQYF
d_gene: NA; j_gene: TRBJ2-5; abundance: NA; v_gene: TRBV19; CDR3nt: TGTGCCAGTAGGAGAGGGAGACAAGAGACCCAGTACTTC; CDR3aa: CASRRGRQETQYF
d_gene: TRBD2; j_gene: TRBJ2-3; abundance: NA; v_gene: TRBV7-2; CDR3nt: TGTGCCAGCAGCACTAGCGGGGGGGCTAAAAATACGCAGTATTTT; CDR3aa: CASSTSGGAKNTQYF
d_gene: TRBD1; j_gene: TRBJ1-1; abundance: NA; v_gene: TRBV27; CDR3nt: TGTGCCAGCAGGACAGGGATCGTCTCTGAAGCTTTCTTT; CDR3aa: CASRTGIVSEAFF
d_gene: NA; j_gene: TRBJ2-3; abundance: NA; v_gene: TRBV7-3; CDR3nt: TGTGCCAGCAGCTTAGAGGGGGTTAGCACAGATACGCAGTATTTT; CDR3aa: CASSLEGVSTDTQYF
d_gene: TRBD1; j_gene: TRBJ1-4; abundance: NA; v_gene: TRBV7-9; CDR3nt: TGTGCCAGCAGCTCTACAGGGGCCAATGAAAAACTGTTTTTT; CDR3aa: CASSSTGANEKLFF
d_gene: TRBD2; j_gene: TRBJ2-1; abundance: once; v_gene: TRBV18; CDR3nt: TGTGCCAGCTCACGGGCTAGCGGGGGGACCAGCTACAATGAGCAGTTCTTC; CDR3aa: CASSRASGGTSYNEQFF
d_gene: NA; j_gene: TRBJ2-3; abundance: NA; v_gene: TRBV19; CDR3nt: TGTGCCAGTAGTAAACAGGGATTAGCAGATACGCAGTATTTT; CDR3aa: CASSKQGLADTQYF
d_gene: NA; j_gene: TRBJ1-3; abundance: NA; v_gene: TRBV6-5; CDR3nt: TGTGCCAGCAGGCCCGGGACACCAACTGGGGGCATATATTTT; CDR3aa: CASRPGTPTGGIYF
d_gene: NA; j_gene: TRBJ1-4; abundance: NA; v_gene: TRBV5-5; CDR3nt: TGTGCCAGCATCCCAGGAGGGAGCAATGAAAAACTGTTTTTT; CDR3aa: CASIPGGSNEKLFF
d_gene: TRBD1; j_gene: TRBJ1-6; abundance: NA; v_gene: TRBV30; CDR3nt: TGTGCCTGGGACAGGGACTACACAAAAACAAATTCACCCCTCCACTTT; CDR3aa: CAWDRDYTKTNSPLHF
d_gene: NA; j_gene: TRBJ2-1; abundance: NA; v_gene: TRBV30; CDR3nt: TGTGCCTGGAGTGTACGAGGATGGCAGTTCTTC; CDR3aa: CAWSVRGWQFF
d_gene: NA; j_gene: TRBJ1-2; abundance: NA; v_gene: TRBV6-6; CDR3nt: TGTGCCAGCCGTGAGGGTCACCAAAATTCCTATGGCTACACCTTC; CDR3aa: CASREGHQNSYGYTF
d_gene: NA; j_gene: TRBJ2-5; abundance: NA; v_gene: TRBV24-1; CDR3nt: TGTGCCACCAGTGATTCCCGGCTAGGAGAGACCCAGTACTTC; CDR3aa: CATSDSRLGETQYF
d_gene: NA; j_gene: TRBJ1-2; abundance: few; v_gene: TRBV5-6; CDR3nt: TGTGCCAGCAGCTTGGCCCACGGCCTCGACTTAAACTATGGCTACACCTTC; CDR3aa: CASSLAHGLDLNYGYTF
d_gene: NA; j_gene: TRBJ2-3; abundance: NA; v_gene: TRBV5-4; CDR3nt: TGTGCCAGCAGCTTGGGGCTTGGGGGGGGCGATACGCAGTATTTT; CDR3aa: CASSLGLGGGDTQYF
d_gene: NA; j_gene: TRBJ1-1; abundance: once; v_gene: TRBV3-1/TRBV3-2; CDR3nt: TGTGCCAGCAGCCAAGTGGGGGGGCTTAGTGAAGCTTTCTTT; CDR3aa: CASSQVGGLSEAFF
d_gene: TRBD1; j_gene: TRBJ2-7; abundance: once; v_gene: TRBV2; CDR3nt: TGTGCCAGCAGTGTTATACGGACAGGGGCCGAGCAGTACTTC; CDR3aa: CASSVIRTGAEQYF
d_gene: TRBD1; j_gene: TRBJ1-2; abundance: NA; v_gene: TRBV9; CDR3nt: TGTGCCAGCAGCGCAGCACAGGGGTTTGGGGACGGCTACACCTTC; CDR3aa: CASSAAQGFGDGYTF
d_gene: TRBD2; j_gene: TRBJ2-7; abundance: NA; v_gene: TRBV7-9; CDR3nt: TGTGCCAGCAGCCGGGGGGTCGGAGAGCAGTACTTC; CDR3aa: CASSRGVGEQYF
d_gene: NA; j_gene: TRBJ1-3; abundance: NA; v_gene: TRBV7-9; CDR3nt: TGTGCCAGCAGCCCAAGGCAGGGGACTGGAAACACCATATATTTT; CDR3aa: CASSPRQGTGNTIYF
d_gene: NA; j_gene: TRBJ2-5; abundance: NA; v_gene: TRBV6-1; CDR3nt: TGTGCCAGCAGTGATCAGTTGTACCAAGAGACCCAGTACTTC; CDR3aa: CASSDQLYQETQYF
d_gene: NA; j_gene: TRBJ1-2; abundance: NA; v_gene: TRBV7-2; CDR3nt: TGTGCCAGCAGCTTAGCGCTAACAGGCCGGGGGGGCTACACCTTC; CDR3aa: CASSLALTGRGGYTF
d_gene: NA; j_gene: TRBJ2-5; abundance: few; v_gene: TRBV5-1; CDR3nt: TGCGCCAGCAGCTTGCAGGGTAAGAATGTGGAGACCCAGTACTTC; CDR3aa: CASSLQGKNVETQYF
d_gene: TRBD2; j_gene: TRBJ2-7; abundance: NA; v_gene: TRBV3-1/TRBV3-2; CDR3nt: TGTGCCAGCAGCCAAGAGGGAAACGGTGGAGCGGGGGAGGGCGAGCAGTACTTC; CDR3aa: CASSQEGNGGAGEGEQYF
d_gene: TRBD2; j_gene: TRBJ2-1; abundance: NA; v_gene: TRBV5-1; CDR3nt: TGCGCCAGCAGCTTGACAACGGGGGGGTCCTACAATGAGCAGTTCTTC; CDR3aa: CASSLTTGGSYNEQFF
d_gene: TRBD1; j_gene: TRBJ1-4; abundance: NA; v_gene: TRBV4-2; CDR3nt: TGTGCCAGCAGCCCTGACAGGGATCTTGGCGAAAAACTGTTTTTT; CDR3aa: CASSPDRDLGEKLFF
d_gene: TRBD1; j_gene: TRBJ1-2; abundance: few; v_gene: TRBV18; CDR3nt: TGTGCCAGCTCACCGGCAGGGGGCCATGGCTACACCTTC; CDR3aa: CASSPAGGHGYTF
d_gene: NA; j_gene: TRBJ2-3; abundance: NA; v_gene: TRBV5-1; CDR3nt: TGCGCCAGCAGCGAGGGGGGGACCACAGATACGCAGTATTTT; CDR3aa: CASSEGGTTDTQYF
d_gene: NA; j_gene: TRBJ1-4; abundance: NA; v_gene: TRBV19; CDR3nt: TGTGCCAGTAGCCCCAGAGGTGAAAAACTGTTTTTT; CDR3aa: CASSPRGEKLFF